A single sample gave rise to the 13 T cell receptor beta chains below, sequenced in a study of shared clonotypes between healthy human individuals. Sequenced by immunoSEQ multiplex PCR; TCRdb stores in-frame clones only, minus some. The sample yields 600,000 to 750,000 clones, 90% seen once. Sample: memory CD8+ T cells from PBMCs. The subset: CD45RO+ cells pooled with CCR7-negative TemRA cells. Receptors originate from a man aged 18 to 30 in good health. Some clones in this sample may be carry-over from other donors' samples.

This clone was counted a few times. This sequence joins TRBV28 and TRBJ1-1; 8 bases fit TRBD1. CDR3 length: 15 residues. Germline loops: CDR1 MDHEN, CDR2 SYDVKM. J was trimmed by 5 bases and V by 5 bases; bases with no gene match: 10. CDR3 sequence (DNA): TGTGCCAGCAGTAGCAGACAGGGGAGTAAAACTGAAGCTTTCTTT. As protein: CASSSRQGSKTEAFF. The complete variable domain, with remaining parts taken from reference TRBV28 and TRBJ1-1, reads DVKVTQSSRYLVKRTGEKVFLECVQDMDHENMFWYRQDPGLGLRLIYFSYDVKMKEKGDIPEGYSVSREKKERFSLILESASTNQTSMYLCASSSRQGSKTEAFFGQGTRLTVV.

CDR3 nucleotide sequence: TGTGCCAGCAGCACCCACGTGGGTTTCGCAGATACGCAGTATTTT. Translation gives CASSTHVGFADTQYF. This rearrangement joins TRBV21-1 to TRBJ2-3. TRBV21-1 is deemed a pseudogene. The CDR3 has 15 residues.

In its sample, this clone was seen a few times. The chain uses TRBV19 and TRBJ1-2, with D possibly matching TRBD1 (5 bases). Germline CDR1 LNHDA, CDR2 SQIVND (reference sequence). V was cut by 3 bases and J by 4 bases, with 9 bases left in between. The CDR3 is made up of 13 amino acids. The CDR3 region is CASSINRIYGYTF. Here the CDR3 DNA reads TGTGCCAGTAGTATTAACAGGATCTATGGCTACACCTTC.

This clone was detected once. V is TRBV6-5 and J is TRBJ2-3; 11 nucleotides match TRBD2. V lost 4 bases, J lost 1 base, and 4 bases stayed unmatched. Germline assignment: CDR1 MNHEY and CDR2 SVGAGI. This CDR3 comprises 16 residues. The CDR3 loop reads CASSSGTSGRTDTQYF. The CDR3 bases are TGTGCCAGCAGTTCCGGGACTAGCGGCCGCACAGATACGCAGTATTTT.

This chain uses TRBV7-9 with TRBJ1-1; the D is unclear. The V gene's germline CDR1 is SEHNR and CDR2 FQNEAQ (reference sequence). The CDR3 is 15 amino acids. V was shortened by 4 bases and J by 1 base, with 13 bases between the two germline ends. CDR3 in DNA: TGTGCCAGCAGCTCGTCCTGGACGGGGAACACTGAAGCTTTCTTT. This encodes CASSSSWTGNTEAFF.

This clone has just one count. This chain joins TRBV18 and TRBJ2-1; TRBD2 matches 12 bases. Germline V gives CDR1 KGHSH, CDR2 LQKENI. Trimming removed 0 bases from V and 9 bases from J; junction bases left unmatched: 9. The CDR3 runs to 17 residues. CDR3 nucleotide sequence: TGTGCCAGCTCACCACCTTATCTAGCGGGAGGGCCTAGTGAGCAGTTCTTC. Amino acid sequence: CASSPPYLAGGPSEQFF.

This clone showed up just once. The CDR3 here is CASRGGVSNQPQHF. CDR3 sequence (DNA): TGTGCCAGCAGAGGAGGAGTCTCTAATCAGCCCCAGCATTTT. The chain recombines TRBV6-1 with TRBJ1-5, with D uncertain. CDR1 is MNHNS and CDR2 is SASEGT in the germline V gene. Between the trimmed V and J ends, which lost 6 bases and 4 bases, there was a span of 13 bases. The CDR3 contains 14 residues.

The chain is built from TRBV28 and TRBJ2-7, with 9 bases identical to TRBD2. The CDR3 is made up of 15 amino acids. Trimming removed 3 bases from V and 4 bases from J; junction bases left unmatched: 7. CDR1 is MDHEN and CDR2 is SYDVKM in the germline V gene. The CDR3 spells CASSFSPGLAYEQYF. CDR3 coding DNA: TGTGCCAGCAGTTTTTCCCCGGGACTAGCTTACGAGCAGTACTTC.

The V call is TRBV19, the J call TRBJ2-5, with TRBD1 identical over 7 bases. This CDR3 spans 16 amino acids. Germline trimming cut 4 bases from V and 0 bases from J; bases unmatched to any gene: 8. Germline V gene lookup returns CDR1 LNHDA and CDR2 SQIVND (reference sequence). The CDR3 sequence is CASSTLTDRDQETQYF. The CDR3 nucleotides are TGTGCCAGTAGTACCCTAACTGACAGGGACCAAGAGACCCAGTACTTC.

J is TRBJ1-2 and V is TRBV27; D unresolved. Germline values: CDR1 MNHEY, CDR2 SMNVEV (reference sequence). This CDR3 has 14 amino acids. The ends were cut back, 2 bases at V and 0 bases at J, with 7 bases in the middle. The CDR3 region is CASSLKVPNYGYTF. In DNA, the CDR3 is TGTGCCAGCAGTTTAAAAGTCCCTAACTATGGCTACACCTTC.

The chain uses TRBV6-1 and TRBJ1-3; no clear D. Between the trimmed V and J ends, which lost 7 bases and 0 bases, there was a span of 16 bases. CDR1 is MNHNS and CDR2 is SASEGT in the germline V gene. This CDR3 contains 16 residues. CDR3 in DNA: TGTGCCAGCACTGACGACTGGAGCTTCTCTGGAAACACCATATATTTT. This sequence encodes CASTDDWSFSGNTIYF.

This clone appeared a single time. J is TRBJ2-3 and V is TRBV19; 8 bases are a match to TRBD1. The germline V gene encodes CDR1 LNHDA and CDR2 SQIVND (reference sequence). The length of the CDR3 is 15 residues. Losses at the gene ends were 4 bases for V and 6 bases for J; bases not matched to a gene: 9. This CDR3 is CASSTSGGGRDTQYF. The CDR3 DNA sequence: TGTGCCAGTAGTACCTCAGGGGGCGGGCGGGATACGCAGTATTTT.

To note about this clone: Other DNA sequences in the same sample also yield this CDR3. The chain carries TRBV10-1 and TRBJ2-2; D is possibly TRBD2 (5 bases). The CDR3 consists of 12 residues. Per the germline V gene, CDR1 is WNHNN and CDR2 is SYGVQD (reference sequence). V dropped 6 bases and J dropped 6 bases, with 8 bases sitting between them. The CDR3 nucleotides read TGCGCCAGCAGCGGCGGGTCCGGGGAGCTGTTTTTT. As protein: CASSGGSGELFF.